This T cell receptor beta chain was obtained from a study of identical twins (dated by TCRdb to 2016 to 2017). For the wider study: The study deep-sequenced TCR alpha and beta repertoires from monozygotic twins, unrelated adults of various ages and cord blood to test whether fetal clonotypes persist. To rule out contamination, the twin experiments were replicated at different times with different library preparation protocols. What the study reported, not specific to this receptor: Abundant cord blood beta clonotypes had fewer insertions, young adult naive repertoires showed a similar but weaker trend, and memory repertoires showed no such trend. Because the same donors could not be followed over many years, conclusions were based on cross-sectional statistical analysis. In monozygotic twins, recombination models systematically underestimated out-of-frame TCR alpha sharing, but the models matched the sharing seen between unrelated individuals. Invariant T cells such as MAIT and iNKT could partly confound zero-insertion analyses, though diverse VJ usage argued against this for most clonotypes. A weaker excess of twin sharing was found in beta out-of-frame sequences because the signal-to-noise ratio was lowered by fewer shared sequences. Compared with coincidental sharing between unrelated individuals, an excess of low generation-probability sequences was observed among out-of-frame TCR alpha sequences shared between twins.

Receptors were amplified or captured by 5' RACE. Sequenced using an Illumina HiSeq 2000. A universal primer binding site was added through template switching, and the final cDNA carried a unique molecular identifier so that TCR cDNA molecules could be counted accurately. First-strand cDNA for TCR alpha and beta chains was synthesized from specific primers in the conserved constant-segment region. To control for contamination, every cDNA library carried two barcodes: a SMART-Mk sample barcode plus Illumina barcodes. TruSeq adapter sequences along with Illumina sample barcodes were introduced in two successive PCR steps. Sequencing of the TCR alpha and beta cDNA libraries was done on the Illumina HiSeq platform using custom primers. Per the original workflow: MiGEC processed the raw reads to extract unique molecular identifiers, while MiXCR was used to determine the CDR3 positions. Recombination models were inferred per individual with the repgenHMM and IGoR tools using an EM algorithm. The analysis of shared clonotypes was done with the tcR package in R, with sharing normalized by the product of cloneset sizes. To study raw recombination without the effects of thymic and clonal selection, out-of-frame nonproductive sequences were analyzed. TCRdb trimmed the raw reads at Q25, called clones with MiXCR and kept productive beta chains. Under each unique CDR3 protein, matching rows form one entry showing the most common genes and DNA. For this entry, the V and J calls and clone size follow TCRdb and not the study's own pipeline. This sample holds 690,000 or so distinct CDR3 sequences; around 6% were observed only once. The ten largest clones take up roughly 1.8% of the sample.

Every donor was a healthy Caucasian. The study also sequenced three unrelated non-twin adults: a male aged 18 to 29, a male aged 50 to 59 and a female aged 50 to 59. Using Miltenyi CD45RO+ enrichment and human naive T-cell isolation kits, memory (CD45RO+) and naive T cells were isolated from PBMC. Comments on this clonotype: The antigen it binds to is not known. Base qualities were left out, and no much larger clone turns up one base away.

Input material: naive T cells sorted from blood. According to the study, the label for this sample's cell subset or site signals: cells isolated with a human naive T-cell isolation kit. This TCR was sampled from a man aged 18 to 30 in good health.

The sequence in DNA is TGTGCCAGCAGGAGGGTGGACACCGGGGAGCTGTTTTTT. This translates into CASRRVDTGELFF. The chain employs TRBV27 and TRBJ2-2; a tentative D call is TRBD2 (5 bases match). CDR1 and CDR2 are read off the germline V gene (reference sequence) as MNHEY and SMNVEV. Trimming at the junction amounts to 6 bases on V and 3 bases on J, and the germline ends lie 8 bases apart. The CDR3, from cysteine to phenylalanine, totals 13 residues. Of all the DNA, just the CDR3 is kept, 39 bases in frame from base 1.